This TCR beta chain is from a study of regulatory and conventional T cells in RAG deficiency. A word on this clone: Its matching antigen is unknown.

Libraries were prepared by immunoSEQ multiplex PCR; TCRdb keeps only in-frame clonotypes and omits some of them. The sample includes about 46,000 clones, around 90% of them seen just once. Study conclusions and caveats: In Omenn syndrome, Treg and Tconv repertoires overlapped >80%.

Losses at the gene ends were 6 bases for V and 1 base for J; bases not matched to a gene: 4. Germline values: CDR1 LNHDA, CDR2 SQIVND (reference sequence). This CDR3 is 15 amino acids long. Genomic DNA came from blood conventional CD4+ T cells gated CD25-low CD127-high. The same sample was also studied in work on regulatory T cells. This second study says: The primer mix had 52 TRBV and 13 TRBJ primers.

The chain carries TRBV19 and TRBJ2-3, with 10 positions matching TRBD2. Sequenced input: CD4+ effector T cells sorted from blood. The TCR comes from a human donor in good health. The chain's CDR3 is CASRSGGAGTDTQYF. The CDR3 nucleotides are TGTGCCAGTAGGAGCGGGGGGGCCGGCACAGATACGCAGTATTTT.